This T cell receptor beta chain was captured by sequencing in a study of regulatory T cells in long-lasting Graves disease. Study in general: Under 3 months of antithyroid drugs had been taken by newly diagnosed Graves' patients.

Looked up from germline, CDR1 is LNHNV and CDR2 is YYDKDF (reference sequence). The CDR3 length is 12 residues. V shed 5 bases and J shed 9 bases, with 11 bases lying between them. Study-level points and caveats: Persistent Graves' patients possessed reduced TCR diversity relative to recently diagnosed ones. Segments TRBV28, TRBJ1-2 and TRBJ2-5 showed preferential usage in persistent disease.

A remark on this clonotype: Its antigen is undetermined.

Regarding time point: newly diagnosed GD, antithyroid drugs for less than 3 months. From PBMCs, RNA was extracted and then used to make the TCR library. To make TCR beta libraries, researchers used iRepertoire HTBI primers and Arm-PCR of CDR3 regions. TCRdb used MiXCR to reprocess the multiplex PCR reads, holding one entry per CDR3 protein. This sample yields hundreds of thousands of distinct CDR3 sequences, of which 16% are seen a single time; roughly 27% belongs to the top ten. The sample was also reused in another study, on T cells in Graves' hyperthyroidism and ophthalmopathy.

The source is a man aged 35-49 years with Graves disease. Specimen: peripheral blood mononuclear cells (PBMCs), collected at new diagnosis, from a patient treated with antithyroid drugs. The rearrangement links TRBV15 to TRBJ2-1, with D uncertain. The CDR3 region is CATSLTLGEQFF. CDR3 DNA sequence: TGTGCCACCAGCTTAACTCTGGGTGAGCAGTTCTTC.